This entry features one TCR beta chain sequence. Its antigen remains unidentified. cDNA synthesis used the whole RNA isolate, giving expressed TCRB sequences. Profiling relied on immunoSEQ multiplex PCR, and the TCRdb table lists in-frame clones only, not all of them. This sample has approximately 730,000 clones, with around an eighth found just once. This entry is derived from a study of beta chain features in type 1 diabetes. Study-wide results and limits: Type 1 diabetes patients showed a moderate but significant shortening of TCRB CDR3s in all four CD4+ subsets.

The germline CDR1 and CDR2 sequences are KGHSH and LQKENI. The length of the CDR3 is 13 residues. Trimming removed 3 bases at V and 2 bases at J, with 8 bases between. Sequencing was done on a sample of naive CD4+ T cells from blood. The sequence derives from a man younger than 30 with type 1 diabetes. The rearrangement joins TRBV18 to TRBJ2-7; D gene unclear. The chain's CDR3 is CASSPPTTYEQYF. The CDR3 nucleotides read TGTGCCAGCTCACCGCCGACGACCTACGAGCAGTACTTC. Complete variable domain (other parts from reference TRBV18 and TRBJ2-7): NAGVMQNPRHLVRRRGQEARLRCSPMKGHSHVYWYRQLPEEGLKFMVYLQKENIIDESGMPKERFSAEFPKEGPSILRIQQVVRGDSAAYFCASSPPTTYEQYFGPGTRLTVT.